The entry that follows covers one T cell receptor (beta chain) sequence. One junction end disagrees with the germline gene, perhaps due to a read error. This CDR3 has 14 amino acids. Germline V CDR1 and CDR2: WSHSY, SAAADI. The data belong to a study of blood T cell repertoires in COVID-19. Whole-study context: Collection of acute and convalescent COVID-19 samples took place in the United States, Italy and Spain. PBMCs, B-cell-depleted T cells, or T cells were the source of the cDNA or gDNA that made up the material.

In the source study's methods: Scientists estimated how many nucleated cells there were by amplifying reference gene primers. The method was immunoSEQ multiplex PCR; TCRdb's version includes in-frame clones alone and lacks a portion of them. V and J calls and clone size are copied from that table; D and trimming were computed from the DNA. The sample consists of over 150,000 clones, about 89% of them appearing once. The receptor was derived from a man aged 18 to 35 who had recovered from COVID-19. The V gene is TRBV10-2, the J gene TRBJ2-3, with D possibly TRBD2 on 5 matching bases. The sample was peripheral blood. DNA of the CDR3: TGCGCCAGCAGGGATCCGGGATCCACAGTTACGCAGTATTTT. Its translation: CASRDPGSTVTQYF.